Included here is one TCR beta chain sequence, with context. What it recognizes is unknown. This record comes from a study of T cell repertoires in cytomegalovirus infection. Study overall: HLA-B-restricted CMV epitopes that are well studied were used alongside recently identified HLA-C-restricted ones. Based on public TCR beta signatures, there were indications of CMV infection and of a matching HLA type. The study's findings and limits: There were HLA-C-restricted CMV-specific TCR beta clonotypes dominating the ex vivo response.

TCRdb used MiXCR to reprocess the reads, holding one entry per CDR3 protein. This sample has 45,000 to 55,000 distinct CDR3 sequences, with 20% to 25% found just once. The CDR3 sequence is 11 residues long. V gave up 8 bases and J gave up 5 bases, with 10 bases separating them. Germline values: CDR1 MNHEY, CDR2 SMNVEV (reference sequence). The source was CD8+ T cells from cultured PBMCs, collected from culture after CMV antigen stimulation. This receptor was identified in a human donor in good health (CMV status not recorded). Some clones in this sample may be carry-over from other donors' samples. V usage is TRBV27 and J usage is TRBJ2-7; D unresolved. The CDR3 DNA reads TGTGCCAGCGGAAAGTATAACGAGCAGTACTTC. Encoded protein: CASGKYNEQYF.